The TCR beta chain under discussion was sequenced for a study of T cell responses to AZD1222 COVID-19 vaccine. Study results and limitations: Spike-specific TCR breadth and depth both grew after two AZD1222 doses. Nearly half of spike-specific TCRs reportedly target unmutated variant regions.

V was clipped by 1 base and J by 6 bases, with 10 bases between them. The CDR3 totals 14 residues. Germline lookup yields CDR1 SGDLS and CDR2 YYNGEE. Second-dose recipients at about 4 or about 12 weeks were treated as one pooled group. TCRdb's copy holds only in-frame clones and misses some; the assay was immunoSEQ multiplex PCR. The repertoire holds some 74,000 clones, with roughly 90% as singletons. As for this clone: What it recognizes is unknown.

This receptor was taken from an adult who received the AZD1222 COVID-19 vaccine. This material consisted of peripheral blood, taken 28 days after the second AZD1222 dose. This chain joins TRBV9 and TRBJ1-4; D call uncertain. The CDR3 DNA reads TGTGCCAGCAGCGTAACCGGGGTACATGAAAAACTGTTTTTT. Translating it yields CASSVTGVHEKLFF.